This TCR beta chain was retrieved from a study of T cell repertoires and leukemia-associated antigens (dated by TCRdb to about 2019). Background for the entire study: Per sample, about 5.1 to 7 million read pairs and about 3 to 5.0 million effective reads were obtained, for 15 million to 20 million effective reads in total. Using in vitro peptide stimulation of healthy T cells, the study set out to figure out what antigen is recognized by a TCR Vbeta21 clone that had previously been found in CML patients. Results and caveats for the whole study, not just this receptor: The antigen specificity and function of the expanded clones were not directly tested, and further investigation of both was required. Numbers of Vbeta genes (around 60), Jbeta genes (more than 12), VDJ rearrangements and unique CDR3s did not differ significantly among the four groups.

Total RNA was extracted from the cultured T cells with TRIzol reagent. 5' rapid amplification of cDNA ends (5'RACE) was the method used to amplify TCRbeta libraries from the RNA. Before sequencing, library concentration and integrity were assessed using Qubit, an Agilent instrument, and quantitative PCR. Qualified libraries were sequenced on Illumina HiSeq or MiSeq by a commercial service provider. As for the original processing: TCR sequences in each sample were identified with MiXCR version 1.8.2. For a clone to count as qualified, its CDR3 had to be longer than four amino acids, its nucleotide length had to be in-frame, and the clone could not contain a stop codon. A read containing the complete CDR3 structure was counted as an effective read. RT-PCR with 24 Vbeta primers, GeneScan spectratyping, and Sanger sequencing were used to validate expanded clones. TCRdb reran the public reads through fastp at Q25 and MiXCR, keeping productive beta chains. Rows matching on CDR3 protein sequence are summarized as one entry with the most common DNA and genes. The V and J calls follow TCRdb's processing rather than the paper's. This sample gives around 12,000 distinct CDR3 sequences in total; 40% to 45% of them show up just once. Of the sample, around a quarter is held by the ten largest clones.

This clonotype was detected only a few times. Its antigen is currently not known. The sample holds no much larger clone one base away, and base qualities are not on file. The germline V gene provides CDR1 MNHEY and CDR2 SVGAGI. The CDR3 runs 14 amino acids, cysteine and phenylalanine included. This entry keeps only the CDR3 DNA: 42 bases, framed from base 1. V and J lose 0 bases and 5 bases, and a span of 10 bases separates them. As a first step, the CD3+ T cells were left to rest overnight in RPMI 1640 lacking fetal bovine serum, at under 3 million cells/mL. CD3+ T cells were isolated from PBMCs with MACS immunomagnetic beads following the manufacturer's instructions.

The receptor was derived from a female donor in good health. This chain joins TRBV6-5 to TRBJ2-5; the D gene is perhaps TRBD1, on 6 matching bases. Sample: CD3+ T cells sorted from blood and cultured. In nucleotides, the sequence is TGTGCCAGCAGTTACTCTTCAGGGGCGGAGACCCAGTACTTC. This translates into CASSYSSGAETQYF.